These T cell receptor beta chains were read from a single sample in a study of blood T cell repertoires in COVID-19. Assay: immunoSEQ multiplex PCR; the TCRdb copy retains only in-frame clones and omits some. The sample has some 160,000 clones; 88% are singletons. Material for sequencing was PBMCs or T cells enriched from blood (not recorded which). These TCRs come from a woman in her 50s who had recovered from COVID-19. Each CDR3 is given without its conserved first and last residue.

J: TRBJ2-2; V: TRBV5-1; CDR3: ASRLDTGELF
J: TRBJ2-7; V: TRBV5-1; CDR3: ASSLDGTSGDQY
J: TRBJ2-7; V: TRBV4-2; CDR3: ASSPSEGFEQY
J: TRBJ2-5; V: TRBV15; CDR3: ATSRDQRGGETQY
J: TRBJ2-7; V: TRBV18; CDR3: ASSRRGQGASEQY
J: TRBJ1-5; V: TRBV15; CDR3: ATSRDRGQNNQPQH
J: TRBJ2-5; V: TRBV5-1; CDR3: ASSLIPSSGGAVAETQY
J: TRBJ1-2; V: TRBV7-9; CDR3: ASSQQGYGYT
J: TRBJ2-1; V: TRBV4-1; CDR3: ASSQLTQDNEQF
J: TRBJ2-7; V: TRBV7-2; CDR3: ASSLQNYEQY
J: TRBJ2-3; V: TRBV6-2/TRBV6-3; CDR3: ASSLTAGASTDTQY
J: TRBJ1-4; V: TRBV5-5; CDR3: ASSFRTTTNEKLF
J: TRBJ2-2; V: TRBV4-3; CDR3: ASSQGPGGVNTGELF
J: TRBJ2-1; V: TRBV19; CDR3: ASSITHRSGGANINEQF
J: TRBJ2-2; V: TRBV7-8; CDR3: ATRTGTPTGELF
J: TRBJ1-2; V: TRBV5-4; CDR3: ASSSGRRGTGGKGYT
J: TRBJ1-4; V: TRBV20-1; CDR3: SGQRNEKLF
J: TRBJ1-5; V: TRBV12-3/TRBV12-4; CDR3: ASSSRSQPQH
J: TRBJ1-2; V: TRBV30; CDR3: AWSVVAPQRHNYGYT
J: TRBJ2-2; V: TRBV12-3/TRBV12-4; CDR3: ASSPGNTGELF
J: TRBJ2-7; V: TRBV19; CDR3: ASSLQGKVNEQY
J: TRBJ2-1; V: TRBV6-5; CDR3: ASSYSGQGVDEQF
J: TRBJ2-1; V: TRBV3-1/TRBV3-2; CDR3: ASSRTDSEQF
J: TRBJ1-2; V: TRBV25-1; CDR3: ASSDRDSYGYT
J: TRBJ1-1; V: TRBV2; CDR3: ASSPPGGVMGTEAF
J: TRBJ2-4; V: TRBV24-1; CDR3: ATSSHVSKNIQY
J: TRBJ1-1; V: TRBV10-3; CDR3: AISEGRDTEAF
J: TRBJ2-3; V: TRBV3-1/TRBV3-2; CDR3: ASSCNRASTDTQY
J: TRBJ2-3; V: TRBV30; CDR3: AWSTGTDTQY
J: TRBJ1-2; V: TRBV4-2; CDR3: ASSRAATGGTGYT
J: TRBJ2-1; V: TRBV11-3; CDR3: ASSSRGGVYNEQF
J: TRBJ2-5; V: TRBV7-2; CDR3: ASSLAGWGLGQETQY
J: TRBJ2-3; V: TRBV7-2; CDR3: ASSPFADTQY
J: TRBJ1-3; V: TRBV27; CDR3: ASSPHGGSTIY
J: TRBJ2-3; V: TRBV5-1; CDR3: ASSRPGQGASADTQY
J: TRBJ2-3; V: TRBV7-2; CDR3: ASSLVPSGGPTDTQY
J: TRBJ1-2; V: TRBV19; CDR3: ASRTVPLYGYT
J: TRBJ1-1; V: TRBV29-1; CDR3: SVSGDRGHTEAF
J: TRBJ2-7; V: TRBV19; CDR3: ASSDTGGEQY
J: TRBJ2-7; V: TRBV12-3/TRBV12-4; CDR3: ASSPNRAYEQY
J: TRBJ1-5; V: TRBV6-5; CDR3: ASKGALSNQPQH
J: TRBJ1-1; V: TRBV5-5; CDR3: ASSLEPGVYTEAF
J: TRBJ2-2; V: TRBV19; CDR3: ASSRTDSNTGELF